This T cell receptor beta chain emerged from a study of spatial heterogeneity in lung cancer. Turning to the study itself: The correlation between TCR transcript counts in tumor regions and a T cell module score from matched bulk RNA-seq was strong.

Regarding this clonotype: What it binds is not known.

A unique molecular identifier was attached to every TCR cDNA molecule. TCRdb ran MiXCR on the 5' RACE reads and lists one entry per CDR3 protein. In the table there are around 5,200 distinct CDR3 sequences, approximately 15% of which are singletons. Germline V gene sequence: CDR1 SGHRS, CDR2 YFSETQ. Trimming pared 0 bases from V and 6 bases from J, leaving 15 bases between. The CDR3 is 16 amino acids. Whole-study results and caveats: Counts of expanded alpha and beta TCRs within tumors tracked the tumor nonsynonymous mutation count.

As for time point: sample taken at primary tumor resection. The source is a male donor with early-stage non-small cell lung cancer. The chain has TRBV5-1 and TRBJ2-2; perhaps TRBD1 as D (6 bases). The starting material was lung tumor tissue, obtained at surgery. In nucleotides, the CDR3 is TGCGCCAGCAGCTTGGAAGGGCAGGGGCCCTCCGGGGAGCTGTTTTTT. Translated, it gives CASSLEGQGPSGELFF.